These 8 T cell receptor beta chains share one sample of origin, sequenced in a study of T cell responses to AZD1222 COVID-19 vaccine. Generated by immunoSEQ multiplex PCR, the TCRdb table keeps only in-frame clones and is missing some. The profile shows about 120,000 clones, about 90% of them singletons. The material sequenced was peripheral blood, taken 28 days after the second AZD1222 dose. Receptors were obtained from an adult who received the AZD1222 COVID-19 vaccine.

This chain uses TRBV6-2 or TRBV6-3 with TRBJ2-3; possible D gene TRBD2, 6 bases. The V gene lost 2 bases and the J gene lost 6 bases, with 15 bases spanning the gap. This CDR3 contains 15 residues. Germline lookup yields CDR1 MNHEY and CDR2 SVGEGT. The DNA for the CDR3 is TGTGCCAGCAGTTACGCCCGCGGGGTTGGCGATACGCAGTATTTT. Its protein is CASSYARGVGDTQYF.

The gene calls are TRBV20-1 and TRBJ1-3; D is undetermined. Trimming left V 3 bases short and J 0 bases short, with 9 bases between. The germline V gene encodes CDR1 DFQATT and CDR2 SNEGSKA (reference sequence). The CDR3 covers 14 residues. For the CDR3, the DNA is TGCAGTGCTAGTCAATGGGGCTCTGGAAACACCATATATTTT. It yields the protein CSASQWGSGNTIYF.

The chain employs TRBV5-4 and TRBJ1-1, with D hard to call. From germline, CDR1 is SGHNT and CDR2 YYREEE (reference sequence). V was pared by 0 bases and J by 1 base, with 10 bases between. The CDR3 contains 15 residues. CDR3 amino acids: CASSLGRGRNTEAFF. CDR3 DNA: TGTGCCAGCAGCTTGGGGCGAGGGAGGAACACTGAAGCTTTCTTT.

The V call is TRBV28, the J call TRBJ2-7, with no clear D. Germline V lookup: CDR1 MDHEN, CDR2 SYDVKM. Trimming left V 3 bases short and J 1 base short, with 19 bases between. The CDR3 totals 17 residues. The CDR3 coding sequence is TGTGCCAGCAGTTTCTTGGACCTACCGGCGGTTTCCTACGAGCAGTACTTC. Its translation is CASSFLDLPAVSYEQYF.

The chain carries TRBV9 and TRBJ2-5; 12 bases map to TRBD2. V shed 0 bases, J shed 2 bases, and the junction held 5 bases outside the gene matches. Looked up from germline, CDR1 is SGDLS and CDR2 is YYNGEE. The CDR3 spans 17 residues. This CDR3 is CASSVALAGGSQETQYF. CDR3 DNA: TGTGCCAGCAGCGTAGCACTAGCGGGGGGCTCTCAAGAGACCCAGTACTTC.

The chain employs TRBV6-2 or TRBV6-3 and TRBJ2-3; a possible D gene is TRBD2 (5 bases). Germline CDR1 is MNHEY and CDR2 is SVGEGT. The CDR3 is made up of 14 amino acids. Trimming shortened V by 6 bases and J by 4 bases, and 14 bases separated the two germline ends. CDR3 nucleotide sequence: TGTGCCAGCAGCCCGGGAACCGAGCCAGATACGCAGTATTTT. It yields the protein CASSPGTEPDTQYF.

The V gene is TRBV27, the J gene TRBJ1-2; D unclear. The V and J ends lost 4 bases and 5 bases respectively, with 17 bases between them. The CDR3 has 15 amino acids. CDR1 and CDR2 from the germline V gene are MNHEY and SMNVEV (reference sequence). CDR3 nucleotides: TGTGCCAGCAGTTCTGCCGGCACCGTCGGGTATGGCTACACCTTC. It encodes CASSSAGTVGYGYTF.

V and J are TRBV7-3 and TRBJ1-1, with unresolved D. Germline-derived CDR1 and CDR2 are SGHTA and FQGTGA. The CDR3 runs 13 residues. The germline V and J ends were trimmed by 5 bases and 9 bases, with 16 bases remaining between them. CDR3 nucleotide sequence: TGTGCCAGCAGCAATCTGGGCCTATCTCAAGCTTTCTTT. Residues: CASSNLGLSQAFF.